A single sample is the source of the 10 T cell receptor beta chains below, sequenced in a study of tumor-infiltrating lymphocytes in primary liver carcinoma. Synthesis of TCR beta cDNA was carried out from about 0.55 ug total RNA with a constant-region primer. It was through three nested multiplex PCR rounds of slightly modified ARM-PCR that TCR beta libraries arose. TRBV1-TRBV30 forward and Cbeta reverse primers drove the first two approximately 11-cycle rounds. TCRdb reprocessed the multiplex PCR reads via MiXCR and lists one record per CDR3 protein. Of about 66,000 distinct CDR3 sequences listed, about three quarters are singletons. Co-extracted RNA and DNA came from roughly 20-30 mg of unsorted bulk tissue. Sequencing was performed on liver tumor tissue from sampling region 4. The subset was: tumor region T4, right-lateral pole. Source of these receptors: a man aged 35 to 55 with primary liver carcinoma and hepatitis B virus infection.

The rearrangement links TRBV28 to TRBJ2-6, with D unclear. CDR1 is MDHEN, CDR2 SYDVKM, per germline. V was shortened by 6 bases and J by 0 bases, with 3 bases between the two germline ends. The CDR3 spans 13 residues. CDR3 residues: CASRPSGANVLTF. CDR3 in DNA: TGTGCCAGCAGACCCTCTGGGGCCAACGTCCTGACTTTC.

Turning to this clonotype: A much more abundant neighbour one base away suggests this may be a read error. The J gene is TRBJ2-5, the V gene TRBV30, with TRBD1 matching over 8 bases. The end of the DNA fits TRBJ2-1 better, so the J call may be wrong. The germline V gene encodes CDR1 GTSNPN and CDR2 SVGIG (reference sequence). This CDR3 is built from 16 residues. The CDR3 sequence is CAWSAQNRDRNKTQFF. In DNA form, the CDR3 reads TGTGCCTGGAGTGCCCAGAATCGGGACAGGAACAAGACCCAGTTCTTC.

Comments on this clonotype: The junction does not match germline at one end; this may be a read error. The chain couples TRBV11-2 to TRBJ2-1, with D perhaps TRBD1 or TRBD2 (5 bases each). CDR3 size: 15 residues. CDR1 and CDR2 (germline): SGHAT, FQNNGV. The CDR3 DNA reads TGCGCAAGCGGCTTAAGTCAGGGCCCTTACAATGAGCAGTTCTTC. Its protein product is CASGLSQGPYNEQFF.

This clonotype was detected many times. J is TRBJ2-5 and V is TRBV6-1; D is tentatively TRBD1 or TRBD2 (5 bases each). CDR1 is MNHNS and CDR2 is SASEGT in the germline V gene. This CDR3 region has 15 residues. The V end lost 7 bases, the J end lost 4 bases, and 19 bases lay between the germline ends. The chain's CDR3 is CASTPSWGSRETQYF. CDR3 coding DNA: TGTGCCAGCACCCCCTCTTGGGGGAGTCGAGAGACCCAGTACTTC.

With regard to this clonotype: Compared with germline, one end of the junction differs, possibly owing to a read error. The rearrangement joins TRBV4-1 to TRBJ2-3; 11 positions agree with TRBD2. This CDR3 has 16 amino acids. Germline loops: CDR1 MGHRA, CDR2 YSYEKL. The CDR3 nucleotides read TGCGCCAGCAGCCAAGAAACTAGCGGGAGTGCAGATAGGCAGTATTTT. It specifies CASSQETSGSADRQYF.

This clonotype was observed a single time. This chain uses TRBV11-2 with TRBJ2-7; D might be TRBD2 (6 bases). The CDR3 is 13 residues long. Germline V gives CDR1 SGHAT, CDR2 FQNNGV. In nucleotides, the CDR3 is TGTGACGGCAGCTTCGGAGGGGCTAGCAAGCAGTACTTC. It specifies CDGSFGGASKQYF.

To note about this clonotype: A junction end diverges from the germline sequence, so it may reflect a read error. The chain couples TRBV28 to TRBJ1-1; D gene unclear. The germline CDR1 and CDR2 sequences are MDHEN and SYDVKM. The CDR3 has 10 amino acids. The CDR3 DNA follows: TGTGCAAGCAGTTCCCGTGAAGCTTACTTT. Translation: CASSSREAYF.

Comments on this clonotype: The germline gene is not matched at one end of the junction; a read error may be the cause. The chain joins TRBV4-1 to TRBJ2-1; TRBD1 is a possible D gene (7 bases). Germline V gene data show CDR1 as MGHRA and CDR2 as YSYEKL. The CDR3 spans 10 residues. CDR3 residues: CASSAGQQSF. CDR3 coding DNA: TGCGCTAGCAGCGCGGGACAGCAGTCCTTC.

The chain combines TRBV11-2 with TRBJ2-3; no clear D. Germline V gene lookup returns CDR1 SGHAT and CDR2 FQNNGV. CDR3 size: 15 residues. The V gene lost 5 bases and the J gene lost 0 bases, with 12 bases spanning the gap. The CDR3 region has the DNA TGTGCCAGCAGCGAAGCGCAGGTTAGCACAGATACGCAGTATTTT. It specifies CASSEAQVSTDTQYF.

Concerning this clonotype: One end of the junction is discordant with germline, which a read error may explain. The chain couples TRBV6-1 to TRBJ2-7, with D maybe TRBD2 (5 bases). The CDR3 is 17 residues long. Germline loops: CDR1 MNHNS, CDR2 SASEGT. CDR3 nucleotides: TGTGCCAGCAGTGATTGGGTAAGCCCCCACAACGAGGGCGAGAAGTACTTC. It translates to CASSDWVSPHNEGEKYF.